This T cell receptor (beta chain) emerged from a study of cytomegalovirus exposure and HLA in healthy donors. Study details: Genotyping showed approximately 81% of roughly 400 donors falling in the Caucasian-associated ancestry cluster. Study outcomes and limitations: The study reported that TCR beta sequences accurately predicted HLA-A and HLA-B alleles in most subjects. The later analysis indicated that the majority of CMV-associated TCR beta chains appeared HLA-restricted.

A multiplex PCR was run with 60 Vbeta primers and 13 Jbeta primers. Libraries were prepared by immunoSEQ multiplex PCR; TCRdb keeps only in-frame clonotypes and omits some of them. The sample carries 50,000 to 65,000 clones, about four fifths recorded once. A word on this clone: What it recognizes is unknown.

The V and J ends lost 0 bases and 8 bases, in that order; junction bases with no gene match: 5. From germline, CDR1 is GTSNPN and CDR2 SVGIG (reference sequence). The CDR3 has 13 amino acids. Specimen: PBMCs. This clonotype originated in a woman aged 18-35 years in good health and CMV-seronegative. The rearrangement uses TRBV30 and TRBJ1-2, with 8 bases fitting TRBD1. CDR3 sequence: CAWSVGQGVGYTF. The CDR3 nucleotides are TGTGCCTGGAGTGTCGGACAGGGCGTCGGCTACACCTTC.